This entry concerns a single T cell receptor (beta chain). Original handling: From reference gene primer amplification, estimates of nucleated cell counts were derived. The method was immunoSEQ multiplex PCR; TCRdb's version includes in-frame clones alone and lacks a portion of them. From that table come the V and J calls and clone size; the DNA was used to work out D and trimming. Of about 45,000 clones listed, 65% to 85% are singletons. The entry originates in a study of blood T cell repertoires in COVID-19. Looking at the study overall: Some COVID-19 samples were acute and others convalescent; all came from the United States, Italy and Spain.

V was cut by 1 base and J by 7 bases, with 13 bases left in between. Germline loops: CDR1 LNHDA, CDR2 SQIVND (reference sequence). The CDR3 is 14 residues long. Sequencing used peripheral blood. The chain carries TRBV19 and TRBJ1-2; D is ambiguous. The source of this sequence is an elderly man in a cohort sampled during active COVID-19. Here the CDR3 reads CASSIAAPAGGYTF. CDR3 nucleotide sequence: TGTGCCAGTAGTATAGCGGCCCCGGCGGGTGGCTACACCTTC.